The 2 T cell receptor beta chains below come from one sample, sequenced in a study of regulatory T cells in long-lasting Graves disease. Time point defined: newly diagnosed GD, antithyroid drugs for less than 3 months. Construction of the TCR library relied on RNA isolated from PBMCs. Construction of TCR beta libraries relied on iRepertoire HTBI primers and on Arm-PCR targeting CDR3 regions. TCRdb reprocessed the multiplex PCR reads via MiXCR and lists one record per CDR3 protein. The table has more than 450,000 distinct CDR3 sequences, around 11% seen once. These same records also appear under a second study, on T cells in Graves' hyperthyroidism and ophthalmopathy.

The source was peripheral blood mononuclear cells (PBMCs), collected at new diagnosis, from a patient treated with antithyroid drugs. These receptor sequences come from a woman aged 25 to 39 with Graves disease.

The chain couples TRBV5-1 to TRBJ2-7; D perhaps matches TRBD2 (5 bases). The CDR3 totals 14 residues. Germline values: CDR1 SGHRS, CDR2 YFSETQ. With 8 bases removed from V and 2 bases from J, the gap between germline ends came to 17 bases. The CDR3 sequence: CASKRTAGTYEQYF. DNA for the CDR3: TGCGCCAGTAAGAGAACGGCCGGGACCTACGAGCAGTACTTC.

This clonotype was counted ten times or more. The chain joins TRBV2 to TRBJ2-1; 9 nucleotides agree with TRBD2. The V segment lost 6 bases and the J segment 6 bases; nucleotides outside the gene matches: 6. The V gene's germline CDR1 is SNHLY and CDR2 FYNNEI. This CDR3 contains 14 residues. CDR3 loop: CASRSLAGTNEQFF. CDR3 DNA sequence: TGTGCCAGCAGGTCGCTAGCGGGAACCAATGAGCAGTTCTTC.